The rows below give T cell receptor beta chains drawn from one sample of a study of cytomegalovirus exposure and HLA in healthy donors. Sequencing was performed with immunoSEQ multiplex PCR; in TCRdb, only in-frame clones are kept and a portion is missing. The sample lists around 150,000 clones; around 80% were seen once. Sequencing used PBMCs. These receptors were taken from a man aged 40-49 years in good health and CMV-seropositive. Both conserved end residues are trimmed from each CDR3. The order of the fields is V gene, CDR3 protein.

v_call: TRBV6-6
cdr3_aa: ASSLIQGSYEQY

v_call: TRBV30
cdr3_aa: AWSVSVGLAYEQY

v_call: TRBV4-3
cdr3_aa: ASSQSSGTGGTEAF

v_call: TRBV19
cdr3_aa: ASNGQGVGTDTQY

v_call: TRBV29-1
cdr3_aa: SARQALYNEQF

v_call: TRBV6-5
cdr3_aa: ASSTPGLTNNEQF

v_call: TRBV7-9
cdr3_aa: ASSLEGDQPQH

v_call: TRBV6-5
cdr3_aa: ASRGQGVNTEAF

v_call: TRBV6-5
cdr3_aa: ASGQGQTYT

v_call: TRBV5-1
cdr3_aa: ASSEAGATEAF

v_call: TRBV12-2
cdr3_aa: ASRLIRVWGGELAKNIQY

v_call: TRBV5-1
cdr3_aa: ASTPLSSGANVLT

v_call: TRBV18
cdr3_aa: ASSPNLDSYGYT

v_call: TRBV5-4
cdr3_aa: ASSLQGPGYEQY

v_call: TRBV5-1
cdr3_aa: ASSAWESGELF